Below, 20 T cell receptor beta chains from the same sample are listed, as sequenced in a study of OX40 agonist ivuxolimab in advanced cancers. TCRdb's copy holds only in-frame clones and misses some; the assay was immunoSEQ multiplex PCR. This sample has under 110,000 clones; 90% occur once, and the top ten carry 0.4% to 0.6%. This specimen was CD4+ or CD8+ T cells sorted from blood, taken in a trial of the OX40 agonist ivuxolimab. Receptors originate from an adult with an advanced solid tumor such as melanoma, head and neck, liver or kidney cancer.

V and J are TRBV5-1 and TRBJ1-1; maybe TRBD1 (5 bases). Germline V gene lookup returns CDR1 SGHRS and CDR2 YFSETQ. This CDR3 is built from 13 residues. Trimming took 4 bases from V and 0 from J, leaving 7 bases between them. The CDR3 reads CASSRDVNTEAFF. The CDR3 region has the DNA TGCGCCAGCAGCAGGGACGTGAACACTGAAGCTTTCTTT.

V gene TRBV5-1 combines with J gene TRBJ2-2; D perhaps matches TRBD1 (6 bases). The ends were cut back, 4 bases at V and 5 bases at J, with 12 bases in the middle. The CDR3 sequence is 14 residues long. Germline V gene data show CDR1 as SGHRS and CDR2 as YFSETQ. This CDR3 is CASSPGQSTGELFF. DNA of the CDR3: TGCGCCAGCAGCCCAGGACAGTCAACCGGGGAGCTGTTTTTT.

The chain has TRBV25-1 and TRBJ2-5; TRBD2 matches at 10 bases. The V segment lost 8 bases and the J segment 1 base; nucleotides outside the gene matches: 7. CDR3 size: 15 residues. Germline CDR1 reads MGHDK; CDR2 reads SYGVNS. This CDR3 is CASVAAGGAQETQYF. The CDR3 DNA follows: TGTGCCAGCGTAGCAGCGGGGGGGGCCCAAGAGACCCAGTACTTC.

The V call is TRBV4-2, the J call TRBJ2-7; perhaps TRBD2 as D (5 bases). From germline, CDR1 is LGHNA and CDR2 YNFKEQ. The CDR3 loop spans 16 amino acids. The V end was cut by 1 base, the J end by 0 bases, with 13 bases between. CDR3 coding DNA: TGTGCCAGCAGCCAAGCGGTGAGCGGCAGCTCCTACGAGCAGTACTTC. Amino acids: CASSQAVSGSSYEQYF.

The chain is built from TRBV6-5 and TRBJ2-1; D might be TRBD2 (6 bases). Looked up from germline, CDR1 is MNHEY and CDR2 is SVGAGI. Trimming left V 5 bases short and J 6 bases short, with 8 bases between. This CDR3 is 12 amino acids long. DNA of the CDR3: TGTGCCAGCAGTATTAGCGGCAATGAGCAGTTCTTC. Translated, it gives CASSISGNEQFF.

The rearrangement links TRBV5-1 to TRBJ2-2; 12 bases fit TRBD2. CDR3 length: 18 amino acids. V was clipped by 7 bases and J by 3 bases; unmatched bases: 13. CDR1 and CDR2 from the germline V gene are SGHRS and YFSETQ. The CDR3 coding sequence is TGCGCCAGCCTGTCCGGTCTAGCGGGGGGGCCTGACACCGGGGAGCTGTTTTTT. This gives the protein CASLSGLAGGPDTGELFF.

The rearrangement joins TRBV5-4 to TRBJ2-2, with 7 bases lining up with TRBD1. The trim removed 4 bases at V and 0 bases at J, leaving 3 bases unmatched. The germline gives CDR1 SGHNT, CDR2 YYREEE (reference sequence). The CDR3 length is 15 residues. CDR3 nucleotide sequence: TGTGCCAGCAGCGAGGGACAGACGAACACCGGGGAGCTGTTTTTT. Encoded protein: CASSEGQTNTGELFF.

The DNA for the CDR3 is TGTGCCAGCAGCAAGGACAATAACTATGGCTACACCTTC. Translating it yields CASSKDNNYGYTF. This chain connects TRBV7-2 to TRBJ1-2; TRBD1 is a possible D gene (5 bases). The ends were cut back, 5 bases at V and 1 base at J, with 8 bases in the middle. Germline lookup yields CDR1 SGHTA and CDR2 FQGNSA. The CDR3 has 13 amino acids.

The chain employs TRBV6-1 and TRBJ1-5; D unclear. The CDR3 is made up of 15 amino acids. In germline, CDR1 is MNHNS, CDR2 SASEGT. Trimming shortened V by 7 bases and J by 0 bases, and 13 bases separated the two germline ends. For the CDR3, the DNA is TGTGCCAGCAACACTCTAGCAGGTAGCAATCAGCCCCAGCATTTT. Amino acids: CASNTLAGSNQPQHF.

The chain recombines TRBV5-1 with TRBJ1-1, with 7 positions matching TRBD1. Germline V gene sequence: CDR1 SGHRS, CDR2 YFSETQ. CDR3 length: 14 residues. V gave up 4 bases and J gave up 4 bases; unmatched junction bases: 7. DNA of the CDR3: TGCGCCAGCAGCCAAGCAGGGGGTGGCACTGAAGCTTTCTTT. This gives the protein CASSQAGGGTEAFF.

The sample holds a few counts of this clone. The genes are TRBV28 and TRBJ1-6; no clear D. Between the trimmed V and J ends, which lost 5 bases and 6 bases, there was a span of 14 bases. The CDR3 sequence is 15 residues long. CDR1 is MDHEN and CDR2 is SYDVKM in the germline V gene. CDR3 protein: CASSPPGGFNSPLHF. CDR3 sequence (DNA): TGTGCCAGCAGTCCTCCGGGAGGTTTTAATTCACCCCTCCACTTT.

The V gene is TRBV18, the J gene TRBJ2-7, with 8 bases lining up with TRBD2. The CDR3 covers 15 residues. V lost 0 bases to trimming and J lost 7 bases; unmatched junction nucleotides: 8. Germline V gene lookup returns CDR1 KGHSH and CDR2 LQKENI. CDR3 residues: CASSPPLRGGREQYF. The CDR3, as DNA: TGTGCCAGCTCACCACCTCTTCGGGGGGGCCGGGAGCAGTACTTC.

V usage is TRBV5-1 and J usage is TRBJ2-5; D may be TRBD1 (5 bases). Trimming removed 0 bases at V and 2 bases at J, with 11 bases between. The germline CDR1 and CDR2 sequences are SGHRS and YFSETQ. The CDR3 totals 15 residues. CDR3 amino acids: CASSLAGQGQETQYF. The CDR3, as DNA: TGCGCCAGCAGCTTGGCCGGGCAGGGTCAAGAGACCCAGTACTTC.

This sequence joins TRBV27 and TRBJ2-1; the match to TRBD2 covers 10 bases. The CDR3 covers 15 residues. The germline gives CDR1 MNHEY, CDR2 SMNVEV (reference sequence). Trimming removed 3 bases from V and 2 bases from J; junction bases left unmatched: 1. The CDR3 sequence: CASSFSGGTYNEQFF. The CDR3, as DNA: TGTGCCAGCAGTTTTAGCGGGGGGACCTACAATGAGCAGTTCTTC.

The V call is TRBV10-1, the J call TRBJ1-2; tentative D call: TRBD1 (5 bases). Per germline, CDR1 WNHNN and CDR2 SYGVQD (reference sequence). Trimming took 4 bases from V and 5 from J, leaving 17 bases between them. CDR3 length equals 15 residues. In DNA form, the CDR3 reads TGCGCCAGCAGTGTTAACGTGGGGCCCACGTATGGCTACACCTTC. Translating gives CASSVNVGPTYGYTF.

The chain uses TRBV21-1 and TRBJ2-3; the table assigns TRBD2, which was not confirmed against the DNA. TRBV21-1 is a pseudogene. The CDR3 length is 18 residues. In nucleotides, the CDR3 is TGTGCCAGCAGCAAAGGGGGAGGGACTAGCGGGGGAACAGATACGCAGTATTTT. It translates to CASSKGGGTSGGTDTQYF.

This clone was observed a single time. The chain combines TRBV29-1 with TRBJ1-3; D unresolved. Germline V gives CDR1 SQVTM, CDR2 ANQGSEA. This CDR3 region has 12 residues. The V end was cut by 4 bases, the J end by 3 bases, with 7 bases between. The CDR3 nucleotides read TGCAGCGTTGGCAGTGGTGGAAACACCATATATTTT. This codes for CSVGSGGNTIYF.

The chain carries TRBV5-4 and TRBJ1-2; weak D call: TRBD1 (5 bases). The CDR3 contains 13 residues. In germline, CDR1 is SGHNT, CDR2 YYREEE (reference sequence). V dropped 0 bases and J dropped 4 bases, with 7 bases sitting between them. CDR3 amino acids: CASSLVGGYGYTF. The DNA of the CDR3 is TGTGCCAGCAGCTTGGTCGGGGGCTATGGCTACACCTTC.

V usage is TRBV5-6 and J usage is TRBJ1-2; perhaps TRBD1 as D (6 bases). The CDR3 consists of 13 residues. Germline-derived CDR1 and CDR2 are SGHDT and YYEEEE. Trimming cost V 4 bases and J 3 bases, with 10 bases left between them. CDR3 nucleotides: TGTGCCAGCAGCCCAGGGGAGGACTATGGCTACACCTTC. Amino acids: CASSPGEDYGYTF.

This rearrangement joins TRBV28 to TRBJ1-2; D gene ambiguous. V lost 6 bases to trimming and J lost 4 bases, with 9 bases between them. CDR1 is MDHEN, CDR2 SYDVKM, per germline. CDR3 length equals 12 residues. The chain's CDR3 is CASRPTPYGYTF. In DNA form, the CDR3 reads TGTGCCAGCAGACCAACCCCCTATGGCTACACCTTC.